The 12 T cell receptor beta chains below all came from one sample that was sequenced in a study of cytomegalovirus exposure and HLA in healthy donors. With 60 Vbeta and 13 Jbeta primers, the PCR was carried out. Clones were sequenced by immunoSEQ multiplex PCR, and TCRdb holds only the in-frame ones, with some missing. The sample contains nearly 200,000 clones, around 87% of which appear only once. Sequencing was done on a sample of PBMCs. The source is a man between 25 and 39 years old in good health and CMV-seronegative.

J is TRBJ2-7 and V is TRBV29-1; 7 bases agree with TRBD1. After removal of 2 bases from V and 6 bases from J, the junction contained 10 bases not matched to a gene. The length of the CDR3 is 14 residues. Germline V gives CDR1 SQVTM, CDR2 ANQGSEA. CDR3 nucleotides: TGCAGCGTTGAACATGGGACAGTAGCTAGCGAGCAGTACTTC. Its protein product is CSVEHGTVASEQYF.

The chain couples TRBV5-8 to TRBJ2-7, with D perhaps matching TRBD2 (7 bases). V shed 7 bases and J shed 2 bases, with 16 bases lying between them. Germline CDR1 and CDR2: SGHTS and YDEGEE. This CDR3 is 14 amino acids long. The chain's CDR3 is CASEGGARAYEQYF. The CDR3 DNA is TGTGCCAGCGAGGGGGGGGCGAGAGCCTACGAGCAGTACTTC.

This clone was counted a few times. The rearrangement uses TRBV28 and TRBJ1-1; 7 bases align to TRBD1. The CDR3 loop spans 14 amino acids. The germline V gene encodes CDR1 MDHEN and CDR2 SYDVKM. The junction had 6 bases not matched to a gene; V was cut back by 5 bases and J by 3 bases. CDR3 sequence (DNA): TGTGCCAGCAGTAATTACAGGGGCTACACTGAAGCTTTCTTT. This translates into CASSNYRGYTEAFF.

This chain joins TRBV19 and TRBJ1-5, with TRBD1 as a possible D gene (5 bases). V lost 5 bases to trimming and J lost 11 bases, with 22 bases between them. This CDR3 has 15 residues. Germline V gene data show CDR1 as LNHDA and CDR2 as SQIVND (reference sequence). The CDR3 DNA reads as TGTGCCAGTAGTGTAGGCACAGGCAAATTGAAGGCCCAGCATTTT. Protein product: CASSVGTGKLKAQHF.

This sequence joins TRBV27 and TRBJ1-4; the match to TRBD1 covers 11 bases. The germline CDR1 and CDR2 sequences are MNHEY and SMNVEV (reference sequence). Unmatched junction bases numbered 7, after V lost 5 bases and J lost 8 bases. The CDR3 length is 15 residues. CDR3 bases: TGTGCCAGCAGTCTAGGGACAGGGGGACGCGAAAAACTGTTTTTT. Translated, it gives CASSLGTGGREKLFF.

With respect to this clone: An end of the junction does not agree with germline; a read error may underlie this. This chain uses TRBV7-9 with TRBJ1-1; TRBD1 matches at 8 bases. CDR3 length: 15 amino acids. CDR1 and CDR2 from the germline V gene are SEHNR and FQNEAQ (reference sequence). The DNA for the CDR3 is TGTGCCAGCAGCATAGCAGACAGGGGGAACACTGAAGCTTTCTTT. Its protein product is CASSIADRGNTEAFF.

V and J are TRBV4-2 and TRBJ2-5; 9 positions match TRBD2. This CDR3 region has 16 residues. The V gene's germline CDR1 is LGHNA and CDR2 YNFKEQ. V lost 4 bases and J lost 2; bases outside the gene matches: 8. The CDR3, as DNA: TGTGCCAGCAGCCGCGGGGAGCGGGGGGCGCAAGAGACCCAGTACTTC. Translation: CASSRGERGAQETQYF.

This chain connects TRBV29-1 to TRBJ2-3; 7 nucleotides align to TRBD2. Germline CDR1 and CDR2: SQVTM and ANQGSEA. V lost 7 bases to trimming and J lost 6 bases; unmatched junction nucleotides: 19. CDR3 length equals 16 residues. This chain's CDR3 is CSAGEAGEWIEDTQYF. The CDR3 nucleotides are TGCAGCGCCGGAGAGGCGGGAGAATGGATCGAGGATACGCAGTATTTT.

The J gene is TRBJ2-3, the V gene TRBV30; maybe TRBD1 (7 bases). In germline, CDR1 is GTSNPN, CDR2 SVGIG (reference sequence). With 2 bases removed from V and 1 base from J, the gap between germline ends came to 13 bases. This CDR3 is 15 amino acids long. CDR3 DNA: TGTGCCTGGAGTAACAGGGGCGGGGGCACAGATACGCAGTATTTT. It specifies CAWSNRGGGTDTQYF. Variable domain in full (rest from reference TRBV30 and TRBJ2-3): SQTIHQWPATLVQPVGSPLSLECTVEGTSNPNLYWYRQAAGRGLQLLFYSVGIGQISSEVPQNLSASRPQDRQFILSSKKLLLSDSGFYLCAWSNRGGGTDTQYFGPGTRLTVL.

This chain uses TRBV5-6 with TRBJ2-7; D not resolved. With 4 bases removed from V and 2 bases from J, the gap between germline ends came to 16 bases. Germline values: CDR1 SGHDT, CDR2 YYEEEE. The CDR3 has 15 amino acids. CDR3 nucleotide sequence: TGTGCCAGCAGCAGGTTAGTAAAACGGGCCTACGAGCAGTACTTC. It encodes CASSRLVKRAYEQYF.

This chain connects TRBV7-8 to TRBJ1-6; tentative D call: TRBD1 (5 bases). The CDR3 consists of 13 residues. Trimming removed 0 bases at V and 17 bases at J, with 14 bases between. Germline V CDR1 and CDR2: SGHVS, FQNEAQ. The CDR3 reads CASSLAGQGPVHF. The CDR3 DNA reads as TGTGCCAGCAGCTTAGCAGGGCAGGGTCCTGTCCACTTT.

The genes are TRBV6-5 and TRBJ2-5, with D maybe TRBD2 (6 bases). Trimming took off 6 bases at V and 2 bases at J, with 16 bases between the two ends. Per germline, CDR1 MNHEY and CDR2 SVGAGI. This CDR3 contains 15 residues. CDR3 amino acids: CASRYTGAVQETQYF. In nucleotides, the CDR3 is TGTGCCAGCAGATATACGGGAGCGGTACAAGAGACCCAGTACTTC.